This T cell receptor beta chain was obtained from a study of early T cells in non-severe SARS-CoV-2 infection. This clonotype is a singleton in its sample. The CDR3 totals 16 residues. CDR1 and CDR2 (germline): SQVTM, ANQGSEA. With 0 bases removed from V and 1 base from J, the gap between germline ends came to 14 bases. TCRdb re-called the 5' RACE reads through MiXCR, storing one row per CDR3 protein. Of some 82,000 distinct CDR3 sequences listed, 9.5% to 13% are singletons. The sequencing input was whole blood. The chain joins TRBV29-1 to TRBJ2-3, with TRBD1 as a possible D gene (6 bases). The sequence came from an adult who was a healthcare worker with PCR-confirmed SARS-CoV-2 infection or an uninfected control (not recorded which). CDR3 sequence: CSVEDTTGIGTDTQYF. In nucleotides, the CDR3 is TGCAGCGTTGAAGACACGACAGGCATCGGCACAGATACGCAGTATTTT.